This TCR beta chain was found in a study of blood T cell repertoires in COVID-19. Study-wide background: The United States, Italy and Spain supplied acute and convalescent COVID-19 samples. In each case, the material was cDNA or gDNA derived from T cells, B-cell-depleted T cells, or PBMCs.

Looked up from germline, CDR1 is ENHRY and CDR2 is SYGVKD. CDR3 length: 12 amino acids. Between the trimmed V and J ends, which lost 2 bases and 8 bases, there was a span of 9 bases. The authors' processing: Using reference gene primer amplification, nucleated cell counts were estimated. Profiled with immunoSEQ multiplex PCR; TCRdb holds only in-frame clones, not every one. The V and J calls and clone size are taken from that table; D and trimming were inferred from the DNA. The sample yields under 95,000 clones, around nine tenths seen once. Material: peripheral blood. The chain combines TRBV10-3 with TRBJ1-2, with D perhaps TRBD1 (5 bases). The receptor was derived from a man between 60 and 70 years old with acute or convalescent COVID-19. CDR3 region: CAISEGAQGYTF. The CDR3 nucleotides are TGTGCCATCAGTGAGGGGGCGCAGGGCTACACCTTC.